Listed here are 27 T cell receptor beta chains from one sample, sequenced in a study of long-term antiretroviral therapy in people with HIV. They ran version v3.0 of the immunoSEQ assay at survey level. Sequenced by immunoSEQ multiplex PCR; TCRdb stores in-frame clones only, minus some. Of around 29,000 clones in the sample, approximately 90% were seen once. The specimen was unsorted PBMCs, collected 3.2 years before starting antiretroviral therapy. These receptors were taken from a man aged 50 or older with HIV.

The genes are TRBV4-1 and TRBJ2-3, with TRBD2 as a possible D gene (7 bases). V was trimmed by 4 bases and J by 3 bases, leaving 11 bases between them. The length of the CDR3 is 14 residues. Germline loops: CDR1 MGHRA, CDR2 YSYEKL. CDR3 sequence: CASSLKGGTDTQYF. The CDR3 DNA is TGCGCCAGCAGCCTGAAGGGGGGGACAGATACGCAGTATTTT.

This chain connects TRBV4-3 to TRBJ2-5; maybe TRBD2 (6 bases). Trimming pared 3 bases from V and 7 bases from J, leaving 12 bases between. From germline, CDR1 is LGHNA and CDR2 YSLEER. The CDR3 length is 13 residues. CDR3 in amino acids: CASSHGGAGTQYF. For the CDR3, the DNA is TGCGCCAGCAGCCACGGGGGTGCGGGGACCCAGTACTTC.

The CDR3 DNA sequence: TGCAGCGGGAACCGGGACAGGGGGGATACGCAGTATTTT. Translated: CSGNRDRGDTQYF. This sequence joins TRBV29-1 and TRBJ2-3; 11 positions match TRBD1. V dropped 7 bases and J dropped 6; count of bases not matched to a gene: 6. The CDR3 covers 13 residues. The germline V gene has CDR1 SQVTM and CDR2 ANQGSEA.

The DNA for the CDR3 is TGTGCCAGCAGTTTGCGCTACAGGGGGTCAAATCAGCCCCAGCATTTT. It translates to CASSLRYRGSNQPQHF. The chain carries TRBV28 and TRBJ1-5, with 8 bases that match TRBD1. Per germline, CDR1 MDHEN and CDR2 SYDVKM. This CDR3 comprises 16 residues. Trimming took 3 bases from V and 4 from J; bases not matched to a gene: 8.

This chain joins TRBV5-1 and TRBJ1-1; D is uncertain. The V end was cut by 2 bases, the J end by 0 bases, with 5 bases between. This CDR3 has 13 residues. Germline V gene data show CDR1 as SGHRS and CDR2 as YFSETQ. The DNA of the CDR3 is TGCGCCAGCAGCTTTCGGATGAACACTGAAGCTTTCTTT. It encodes CASSFRMNTEAFF.

CDR3 amino acids: CASRRGQGTPGETQYF. CDR3 DNA: TGCGCCAGCAGGCGGGGACAGGGGACCCCAGGAGAGACCCAGTACTTC. The rearrangement uses TRBV5-1 and TRBJ2-5; the match to TRBD1 covers 10 bases. With 5 bases clipped from V and 4 bases from J, the junction kept 11 bases outside the gene matches. The CDR3 loop spans 16 amino acids. Germline values: CDR1 SGHRS, CDR2 YFSETQ. The full variable domain, completed using reference TRBV5-1 and TRBJ2-5, is KAGVTQTPRYLIKTRGQQVTLSCSPISGHRSVSWYQQTPGQGLQFLFEYFSETQRNKGNFPGRFSGRQFSNSRSEMNVSTLELGDSALYLCASRRGQGTPGETQYFGPGTRLLVL.

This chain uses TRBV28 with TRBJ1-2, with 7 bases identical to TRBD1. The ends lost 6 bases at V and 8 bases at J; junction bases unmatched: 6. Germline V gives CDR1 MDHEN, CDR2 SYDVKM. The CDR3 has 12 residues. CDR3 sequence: CASRETGQGYTF. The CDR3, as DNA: TGTGCCAGCAGGGAGACAGGGCAAGGCTACACCTTC.

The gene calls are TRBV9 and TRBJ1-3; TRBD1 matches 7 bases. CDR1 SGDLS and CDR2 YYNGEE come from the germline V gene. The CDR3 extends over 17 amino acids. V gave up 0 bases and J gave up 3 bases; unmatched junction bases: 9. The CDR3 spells CASSVGQGRGGGNTIYF. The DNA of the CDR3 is TGTGCCAGCAGCGTAGGACAGGGAAGAGGGGGTGGAAACACCATATATTTT. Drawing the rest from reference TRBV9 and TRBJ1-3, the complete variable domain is DSGVTQTPKHLITATGQRVTLRCSPRSGDLSVYWYQQSLDQGLQFLIQYYNGEERAKGNILERFSAQQFPDLHSELNLSSLELGDSALYFCASSVGQGRGGGNTIYFGEGSWLTVV.

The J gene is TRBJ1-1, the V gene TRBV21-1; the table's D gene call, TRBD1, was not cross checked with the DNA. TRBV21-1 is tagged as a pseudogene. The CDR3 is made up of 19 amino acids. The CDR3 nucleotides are TGTGCCAGCAGCAAAGTCAGGGCCTCCCAATACGGTCACATAATTGAAGCTTTCTTT. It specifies CASSKVRASQYGHIIEAFF.

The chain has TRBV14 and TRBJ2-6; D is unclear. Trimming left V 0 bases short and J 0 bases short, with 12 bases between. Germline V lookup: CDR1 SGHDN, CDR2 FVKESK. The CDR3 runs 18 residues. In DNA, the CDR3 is TGTGCCAGCAGCCAAGATCACCAGTTCGACTCTGGGGCCAACGTCCTGACTTTC. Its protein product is CASSQDHQFDSGANVLTF.

The CDR3 bases are TGTGCCAAAACAGGGAATAGGGGCACTGAAGCTTTCTTT. Its translation is CAKTGNRGTEAFF. The rearrangement joins TRBV2 to TRBJ1-1, with D possibly being TRBD1 (6 bases). This CDR3 is 13 amino acids long. CDR1 and CDR2 (germline): SNHLY, FYNNEI. Trimming removed 10 bases at V and 4 bases at J, with 16 bases between.

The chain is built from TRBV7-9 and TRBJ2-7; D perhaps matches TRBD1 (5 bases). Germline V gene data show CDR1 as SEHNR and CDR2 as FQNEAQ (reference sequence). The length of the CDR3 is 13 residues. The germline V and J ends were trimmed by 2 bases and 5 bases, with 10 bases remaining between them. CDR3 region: CASSLRQTDEQYF. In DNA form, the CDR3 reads TGTGCCAGCAGCTTACGACAGACCGACGAGCAGTACTTC.

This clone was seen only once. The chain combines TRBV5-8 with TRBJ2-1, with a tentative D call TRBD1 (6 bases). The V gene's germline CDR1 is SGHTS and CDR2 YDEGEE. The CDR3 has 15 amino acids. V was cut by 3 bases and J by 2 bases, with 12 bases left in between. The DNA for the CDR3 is TGTGCCAGCAGCTCTTGGGGGCTCACCTACAATGAGCAGTTCTTC. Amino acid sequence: CASSSWGLTYNEQFF.

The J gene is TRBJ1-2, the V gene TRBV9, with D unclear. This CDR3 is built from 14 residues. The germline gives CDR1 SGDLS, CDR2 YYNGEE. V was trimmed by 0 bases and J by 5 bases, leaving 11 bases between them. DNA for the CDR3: TGTGCCAGCAGCGTAGGTCCCGATTGGTATGGCTACACCTTC. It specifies CASSVGPDWYGYTF.

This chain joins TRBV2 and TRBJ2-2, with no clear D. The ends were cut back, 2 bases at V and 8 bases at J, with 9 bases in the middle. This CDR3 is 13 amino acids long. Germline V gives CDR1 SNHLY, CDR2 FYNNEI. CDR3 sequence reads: CASSEQYGGELFF. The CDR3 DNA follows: TGTGCCAGCAGTGAACAGTATGGGGGGGAGCTGTTTTTT.

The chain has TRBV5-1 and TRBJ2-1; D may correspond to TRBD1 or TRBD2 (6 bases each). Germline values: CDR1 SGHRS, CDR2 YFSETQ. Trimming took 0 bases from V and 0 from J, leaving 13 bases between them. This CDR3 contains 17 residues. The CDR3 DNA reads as TGCGCCAGCAGCTTGGTCAGAGGGGGGAGCTCCTACAATGAGCAGTTCTTC. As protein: CASSLVRGGSSYNEQFF.

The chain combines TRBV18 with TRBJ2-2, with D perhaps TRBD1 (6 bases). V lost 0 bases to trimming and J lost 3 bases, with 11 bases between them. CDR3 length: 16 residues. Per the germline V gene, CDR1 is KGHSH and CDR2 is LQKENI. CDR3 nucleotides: TGTGCCAGCTCACCACCAACAGGGATTGACACCGGGGAGCTGTTTTTT. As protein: CASSPPTGIDTGELFF.

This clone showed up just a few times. CDR3 sequence (DNA): TGTGCCAGCAGCCCCGGGACAGGGACGGACACCGGGGAGCTGTTTTTT. As protein: CASSPGTGTDTGELFF. V gene TRBV7-9 combines with J gene TRBJ2-2, with 9 bases lining up with TRBD1. J gave up 3 bases and V 5 bases, and 7 bases lay outside the gene matches. Looked up from germline, CDR1 is SEHNR and CDR2 is FQNEAQ (reference sequence). CDR3 size: 16 residues.

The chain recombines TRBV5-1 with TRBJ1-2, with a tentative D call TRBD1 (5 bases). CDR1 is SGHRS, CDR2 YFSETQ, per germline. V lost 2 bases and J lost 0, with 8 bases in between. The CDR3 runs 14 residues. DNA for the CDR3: TGCGCCAGCAGCTTCGGGGGACCTAACTATGGCTACACCTTC. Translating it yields CASSFGGPNYGYTF.

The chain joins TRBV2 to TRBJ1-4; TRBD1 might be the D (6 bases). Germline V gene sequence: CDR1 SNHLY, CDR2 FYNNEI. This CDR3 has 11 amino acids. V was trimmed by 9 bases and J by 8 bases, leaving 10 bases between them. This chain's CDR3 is CASRGGEKLFF. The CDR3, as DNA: TGTGCCAGTCGAGGGGGAGAAAAACTGTTTTTT. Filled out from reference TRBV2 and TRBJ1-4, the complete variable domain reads EPEVTQTPSHQVTQMGQEVILRCVPISNHLYFYWYRQILGQKVEFLVSFYNNEISEKSEIFDDQFSVERPDGSNFTLKIRSTKLEDSAMYFCASRGGEKLFFGSGTQLSVL.

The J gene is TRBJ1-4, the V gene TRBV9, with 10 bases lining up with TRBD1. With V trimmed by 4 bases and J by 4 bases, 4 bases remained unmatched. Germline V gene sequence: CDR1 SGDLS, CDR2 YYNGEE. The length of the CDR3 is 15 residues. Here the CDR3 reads CASSSRDRGNEKLFF. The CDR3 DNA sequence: TGTGCCAGCAGCTCCCGGGACAGGGGTAATGAAAAACTGTTTTTT.

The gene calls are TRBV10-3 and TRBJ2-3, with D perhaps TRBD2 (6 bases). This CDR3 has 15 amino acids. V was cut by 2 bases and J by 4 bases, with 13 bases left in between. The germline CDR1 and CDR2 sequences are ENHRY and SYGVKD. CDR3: CAISEGEGGADTQYF. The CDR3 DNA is TGTGCCATCAGTGAGGGTGAGGGAGGTGCAGATACGCAGTATTTT.

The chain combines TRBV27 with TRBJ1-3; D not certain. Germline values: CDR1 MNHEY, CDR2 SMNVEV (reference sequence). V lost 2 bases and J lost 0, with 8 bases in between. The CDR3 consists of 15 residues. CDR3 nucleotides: TGTGCCAGCAGTTTAGGCGGAAGCTCTGGAAACACCATATATTTT. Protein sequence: CASSLGGSSGNTIYF.

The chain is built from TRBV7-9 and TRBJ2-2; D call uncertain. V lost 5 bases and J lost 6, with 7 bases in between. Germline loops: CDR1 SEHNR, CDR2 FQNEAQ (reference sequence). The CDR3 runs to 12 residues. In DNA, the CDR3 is TGTGCCAGCAGCCCCCCGGCCGGGGAGCTGTTTTTT. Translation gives CASSPPAGELFF.

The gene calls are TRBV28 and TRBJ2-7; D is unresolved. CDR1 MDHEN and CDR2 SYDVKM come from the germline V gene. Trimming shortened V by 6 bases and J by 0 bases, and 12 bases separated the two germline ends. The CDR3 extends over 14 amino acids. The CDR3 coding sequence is TGTGCCAGCAGCCCCGCCCTGAGCTCCTACGAGCAGTACTTC. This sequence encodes CASSPALSSYEQYF.

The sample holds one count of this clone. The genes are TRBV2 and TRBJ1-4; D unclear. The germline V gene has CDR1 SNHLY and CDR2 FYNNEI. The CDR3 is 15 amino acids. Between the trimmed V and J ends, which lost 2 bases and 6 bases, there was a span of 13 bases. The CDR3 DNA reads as TGTGCCAGCAGTGAATCTGGTCAGGTTTATGAAAAACTGTTTTTT. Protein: CASSESGQVYEKLFF.

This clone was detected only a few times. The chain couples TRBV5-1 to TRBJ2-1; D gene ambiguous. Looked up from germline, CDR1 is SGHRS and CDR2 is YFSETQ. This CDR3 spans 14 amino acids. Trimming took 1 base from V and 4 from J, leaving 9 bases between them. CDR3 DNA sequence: TGCGCCAGCAGCTTGTATGTGTTGTACAATGAGCAGTTCTTC. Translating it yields CASSLYVLYNEQFF.